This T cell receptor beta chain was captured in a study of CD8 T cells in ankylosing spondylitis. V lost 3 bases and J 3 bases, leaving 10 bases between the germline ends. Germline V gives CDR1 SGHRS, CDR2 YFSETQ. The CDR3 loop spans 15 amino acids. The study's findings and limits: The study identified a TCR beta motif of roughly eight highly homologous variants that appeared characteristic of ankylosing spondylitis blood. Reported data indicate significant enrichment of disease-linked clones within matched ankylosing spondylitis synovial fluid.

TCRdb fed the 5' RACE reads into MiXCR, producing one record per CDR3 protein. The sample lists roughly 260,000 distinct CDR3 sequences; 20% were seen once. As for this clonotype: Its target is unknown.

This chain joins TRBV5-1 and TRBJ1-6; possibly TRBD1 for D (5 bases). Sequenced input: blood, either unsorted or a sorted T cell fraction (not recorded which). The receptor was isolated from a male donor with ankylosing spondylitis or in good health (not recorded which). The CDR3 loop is CASSSEGSYNSPLHF. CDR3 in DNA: TGCGCCAGCAGCTCCGAGGGGAGCTATAATTCACCCCTCCACTTT.